The T cell receptor beta chain under discussion was sequenced for a study of blood T cell repertoires in COVID-19. Background on the study: From the United States, Italy and Spain came samples of acute and convalescent COVID-19. In each case, the material was cDNA or gDNA derived from T cells, B-cell-depleted T cells, or PBMCs.

Participants spanned ages about 18 to 90 years and resided in 24 US areas. Self-reported history from a screening survey and questionnaire set each donor's cohort. Assay: immunoSEQ multiplex PCR; the TCRdb copy retains only in-frame clones and omits some. Of about 250,000 clones listed, over 75% were seen once; the top ten hold 2.4%. V lost 4 bases to trimming and J lost 11 bases, with 18 bases between them. Germline CDR1 is SGHTA and CDR2 is FQGNSA. This CDR3 is built from 14 residues. Sample: PBMCs or T cells enriched from blood (not recorded which). The chain has TRBV7-2 and TRBJ2-1; the D gene is possibly TRBD1 (6 bases). This clonotype originated in a woman younger than 35 who had recovered from COVID-19. In nucleotides, the CDR3 is TGTGCCAGCAGCTCCCTGCCAACAGGGACAAAGCAGTTCTTC. Its translation: CASSSLPTGTKQFF.